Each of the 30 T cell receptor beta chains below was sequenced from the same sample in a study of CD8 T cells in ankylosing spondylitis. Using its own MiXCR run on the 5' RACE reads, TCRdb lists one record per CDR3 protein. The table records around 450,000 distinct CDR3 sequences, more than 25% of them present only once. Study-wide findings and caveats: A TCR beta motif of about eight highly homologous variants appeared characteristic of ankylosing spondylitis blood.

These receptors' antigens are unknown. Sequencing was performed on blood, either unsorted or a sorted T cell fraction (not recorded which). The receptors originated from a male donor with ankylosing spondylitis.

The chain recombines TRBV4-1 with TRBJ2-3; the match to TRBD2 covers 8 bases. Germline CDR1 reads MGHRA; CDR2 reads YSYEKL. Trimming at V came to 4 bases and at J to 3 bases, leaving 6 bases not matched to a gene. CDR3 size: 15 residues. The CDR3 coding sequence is TGCGCCAGCAGCCGCCAGGAGCGGGGGACAGATACGCAGTATTTT. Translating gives CASSRQERGTDTQYF.

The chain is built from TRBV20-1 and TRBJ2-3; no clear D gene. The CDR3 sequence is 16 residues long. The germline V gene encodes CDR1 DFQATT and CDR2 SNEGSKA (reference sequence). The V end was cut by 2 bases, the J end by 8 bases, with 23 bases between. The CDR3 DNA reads TGCAGTGCTAGAATAAGGGTCCCGACGGCCGTGGGTACGCAGTATTTT. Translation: CSARIRVPTAVGTQYF.

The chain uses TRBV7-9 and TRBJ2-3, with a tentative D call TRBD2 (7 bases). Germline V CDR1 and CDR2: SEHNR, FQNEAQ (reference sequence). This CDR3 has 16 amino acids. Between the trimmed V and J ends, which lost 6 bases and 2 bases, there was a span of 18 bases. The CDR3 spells CASSLGGATYTDTQYF. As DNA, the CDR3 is TGTGCCAGCAGTTTGGGGGGGGCCACCTACACAGATACGCAGTATTTT. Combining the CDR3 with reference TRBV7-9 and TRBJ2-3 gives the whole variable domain DTGVSQNPRHKITKRGQNVTFRCDPISEHNRLYWYRQTLGQGPEFLTYFQNEAQLEKSRLLSDRFSAERPKGSFSTLEIQRTEQGDSAMYLCASSLGGATYTDTQYFGPGTRLTVL.

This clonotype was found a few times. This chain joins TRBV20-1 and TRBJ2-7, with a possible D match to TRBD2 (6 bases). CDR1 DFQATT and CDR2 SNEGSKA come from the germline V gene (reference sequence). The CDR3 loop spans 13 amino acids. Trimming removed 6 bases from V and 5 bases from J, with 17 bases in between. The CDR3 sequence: CSAVEGSRDEQYF. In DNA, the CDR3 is TGCAGTGCAGTGGAGGGATCTCGGGACGAGCAGTACTTC.

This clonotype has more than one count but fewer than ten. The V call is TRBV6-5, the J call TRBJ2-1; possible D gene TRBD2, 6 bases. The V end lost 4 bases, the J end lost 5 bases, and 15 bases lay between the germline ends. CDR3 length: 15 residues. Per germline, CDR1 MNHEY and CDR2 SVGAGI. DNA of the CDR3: TGTGCCAGCAGTTCCCCGGGTAGCGGCCACAATGAGCAGTTCTTC. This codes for CASSSPGSGHNEQFF.

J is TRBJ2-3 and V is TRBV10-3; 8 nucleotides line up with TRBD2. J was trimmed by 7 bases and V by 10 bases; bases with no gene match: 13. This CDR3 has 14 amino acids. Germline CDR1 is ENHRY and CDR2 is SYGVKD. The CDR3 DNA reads TGTGCCACCCGTCGGAGCGGGGGCATACATACGCAGTATTTT. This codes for CATRRSGGIHTQYF.

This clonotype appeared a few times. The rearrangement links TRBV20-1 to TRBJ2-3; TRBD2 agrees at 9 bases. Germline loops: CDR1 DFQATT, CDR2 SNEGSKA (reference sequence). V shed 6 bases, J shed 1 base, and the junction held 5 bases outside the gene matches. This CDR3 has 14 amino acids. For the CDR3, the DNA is TGCAGTGCCTTAGCGGGAGAGGGCACAGATACGCAGTATTTT. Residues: CSALAGEGTDTQYF.

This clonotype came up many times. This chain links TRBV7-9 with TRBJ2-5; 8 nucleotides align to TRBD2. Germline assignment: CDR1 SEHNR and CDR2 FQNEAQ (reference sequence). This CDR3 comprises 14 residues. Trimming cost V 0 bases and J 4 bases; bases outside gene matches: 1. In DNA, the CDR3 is TGTGCCAGCAGCTTAGCGCTAGCGGGAGAGACCCAGTACTTC. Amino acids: CASSLALAGETQYF.

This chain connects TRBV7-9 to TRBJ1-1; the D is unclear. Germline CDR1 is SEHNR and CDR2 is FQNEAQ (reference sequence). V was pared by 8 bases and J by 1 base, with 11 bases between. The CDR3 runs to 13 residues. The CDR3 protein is CASLEQQNTEAFF. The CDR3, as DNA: TGTGCCAGCCTCGAACAGCAGAACACTGAAGCTTTCTTT.

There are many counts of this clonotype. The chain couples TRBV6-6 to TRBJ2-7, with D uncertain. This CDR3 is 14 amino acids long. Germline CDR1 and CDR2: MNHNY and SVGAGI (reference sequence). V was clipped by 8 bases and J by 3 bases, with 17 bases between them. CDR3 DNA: TGTGCCAGCCGAACGTCTCCAGACCGCTACGAGCAGTACGTC. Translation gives CASRTSPDRYEQYV.

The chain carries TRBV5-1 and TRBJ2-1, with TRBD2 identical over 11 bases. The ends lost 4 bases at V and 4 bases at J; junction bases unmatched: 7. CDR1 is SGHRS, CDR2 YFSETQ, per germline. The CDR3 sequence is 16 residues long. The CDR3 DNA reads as TGCGCCAGCAGCGTCACTAGCGGGAGTGTATACAATGAGCAGTTCTTC. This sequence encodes CASSVTSGSVYNEQFF.

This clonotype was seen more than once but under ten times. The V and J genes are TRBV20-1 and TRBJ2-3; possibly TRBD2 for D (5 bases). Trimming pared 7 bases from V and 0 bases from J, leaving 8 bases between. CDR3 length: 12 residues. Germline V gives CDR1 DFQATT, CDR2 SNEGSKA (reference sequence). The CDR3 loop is CSGRLSTDTQYF. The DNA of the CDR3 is TGCAGTGGCCGACTAAGCACAGATACGCAGTATTTT.

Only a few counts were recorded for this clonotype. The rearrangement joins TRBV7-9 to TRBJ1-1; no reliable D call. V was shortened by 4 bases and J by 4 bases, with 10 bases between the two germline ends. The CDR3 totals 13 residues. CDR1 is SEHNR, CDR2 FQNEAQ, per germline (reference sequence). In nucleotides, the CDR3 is TGTGCCAGCAGCTCCCCGGCGGGCACTGAAGCTTTCTTT. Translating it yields CASSSPAGTEAFF.

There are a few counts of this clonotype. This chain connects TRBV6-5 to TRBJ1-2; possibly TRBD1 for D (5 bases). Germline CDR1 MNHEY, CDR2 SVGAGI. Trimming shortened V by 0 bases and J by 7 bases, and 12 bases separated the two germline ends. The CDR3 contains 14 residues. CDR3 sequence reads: CASSYSAGIGGYTF. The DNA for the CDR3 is TGTGCCAGCAGTTACTCGGCAGGGATCGGTGGCTACACCTTC.

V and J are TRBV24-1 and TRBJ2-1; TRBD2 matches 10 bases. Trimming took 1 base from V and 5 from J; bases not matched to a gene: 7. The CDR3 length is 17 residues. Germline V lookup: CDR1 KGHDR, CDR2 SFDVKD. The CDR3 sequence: CATSDFRASGSDNEQFF. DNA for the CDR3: TGTGCCACCAGTGATTTCCGCGCTAGCGGGAGCGACAATGAGCAGTTCTTC.

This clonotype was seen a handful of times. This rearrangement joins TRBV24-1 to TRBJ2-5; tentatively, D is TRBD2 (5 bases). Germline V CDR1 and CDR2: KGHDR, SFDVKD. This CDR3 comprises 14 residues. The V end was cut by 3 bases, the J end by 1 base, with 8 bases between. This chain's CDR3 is CATSDGLAQETQYF. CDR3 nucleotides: TGTGCCACCAGTGATGGGCTAGCCCAAGAGACCCAGTACTTC.

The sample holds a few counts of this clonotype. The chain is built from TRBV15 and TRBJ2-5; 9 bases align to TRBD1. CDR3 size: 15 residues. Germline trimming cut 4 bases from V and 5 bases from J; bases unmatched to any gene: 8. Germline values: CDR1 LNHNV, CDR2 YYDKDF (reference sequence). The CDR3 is CATSIRQGVVETQYF. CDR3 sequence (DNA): TGTGCCACCAGCATTCGACAGGGGGTGGTTGAGACCCAGTACTTC.

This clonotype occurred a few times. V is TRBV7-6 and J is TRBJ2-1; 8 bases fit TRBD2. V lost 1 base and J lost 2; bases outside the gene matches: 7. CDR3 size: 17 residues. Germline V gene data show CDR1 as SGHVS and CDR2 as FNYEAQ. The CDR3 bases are TGTGCCAGCAGCTTAGTAGCGGGACTAGGGACCTACAATGAGCAGTTCTTC. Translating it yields CASSLVAGLGTYNEQFF.

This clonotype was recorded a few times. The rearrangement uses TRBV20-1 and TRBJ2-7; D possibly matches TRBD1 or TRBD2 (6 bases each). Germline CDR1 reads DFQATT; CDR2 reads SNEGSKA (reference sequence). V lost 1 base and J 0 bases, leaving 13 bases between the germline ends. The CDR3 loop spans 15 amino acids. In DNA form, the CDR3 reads TGCAGTGCTAGAGCGATGGAGGGGGGCTCCTACGAGCAGTACTTC. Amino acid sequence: CSARAMEGGSYEQYF.

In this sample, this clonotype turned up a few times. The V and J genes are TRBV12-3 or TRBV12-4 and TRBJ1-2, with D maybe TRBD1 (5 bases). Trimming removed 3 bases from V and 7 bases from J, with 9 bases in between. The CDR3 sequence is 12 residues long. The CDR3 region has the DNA TGTGCCAGCAGTTTGGGGCGGGCTGGCTACACCTTC. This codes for CASSLGRAGYTF.

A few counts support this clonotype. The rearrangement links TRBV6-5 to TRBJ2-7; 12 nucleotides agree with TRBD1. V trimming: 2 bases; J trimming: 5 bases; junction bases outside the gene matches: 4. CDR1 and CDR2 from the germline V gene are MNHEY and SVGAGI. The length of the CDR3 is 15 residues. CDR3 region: CASSYLGQGANEQYF. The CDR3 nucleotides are TGTGCCAGCAGTTACCTGGGACAGGGGGCCAACGAGCAGTACTTC.

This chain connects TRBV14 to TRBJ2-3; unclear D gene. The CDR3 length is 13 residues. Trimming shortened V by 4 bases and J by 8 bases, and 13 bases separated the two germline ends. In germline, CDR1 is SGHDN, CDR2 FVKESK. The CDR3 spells CASSLNTGRTQYF. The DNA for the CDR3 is TGTGCCAGCAGCCTTAACACCGGCCGTACGCAGTATTTT.

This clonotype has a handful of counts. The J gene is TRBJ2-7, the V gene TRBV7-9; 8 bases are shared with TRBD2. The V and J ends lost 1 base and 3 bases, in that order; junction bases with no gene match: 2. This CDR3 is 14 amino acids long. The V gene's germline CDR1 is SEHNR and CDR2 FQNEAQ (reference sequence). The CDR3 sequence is CASSLGLAGYEQYF. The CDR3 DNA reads TGTGCCAGCAGCTTAGGGCTAGCGGGCTACGAGCAGTACTTC.

This CDR3 reads CSVGIAAATDTQYF. The DNA of the CDR3 is TGCAGCGTTGGGATAGCTGCCGCCACAGATACGCAGTATTTT. This chain uses TRBV29-1 with TRBJ2-3; D is uncertain. The CDR3 has 14 residues. Trimming took off 4 bases at V and 2 bases at J, with 13 bases between the two ends. Looked up from germline, CDR1 is SQVTM and CDR2 is ANQGSEA.

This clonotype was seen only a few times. The CDR3 loop reads CSAPGVGTEKLFF. For the CDR3, the DNA is TGCAGTGCTCCAGGGGTAGGGACGGAAAAACTGTTTTTT. The chain carries TRBV20-1 and TRBJ1-4, with a possible D match to TRBD1 (6 bases). Germline V gene data show CDR1 as DFQATT and CDR2 as SNEGSKA (reference sequence). Trimming shortened V by 5 bases and J by 8 bases, and 15 bases separated the two germline ends. CDR3 size: 13 residues.

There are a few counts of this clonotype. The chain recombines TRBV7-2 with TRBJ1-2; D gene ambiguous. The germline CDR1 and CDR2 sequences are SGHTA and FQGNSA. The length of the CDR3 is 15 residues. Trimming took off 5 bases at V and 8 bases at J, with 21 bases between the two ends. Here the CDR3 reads CASSARTTTAGGYTF. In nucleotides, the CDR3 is TGTGCCAGCAGCGCCCGAACCACAACGGCGGGGGGCTACACCTTC.

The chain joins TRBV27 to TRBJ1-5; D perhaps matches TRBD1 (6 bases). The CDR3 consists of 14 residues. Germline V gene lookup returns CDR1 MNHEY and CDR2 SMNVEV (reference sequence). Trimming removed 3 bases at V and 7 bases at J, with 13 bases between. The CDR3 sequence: CASSFAGVWQPQHF. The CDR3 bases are TGTGCCAGCAGTTTTGCAGGGGTCTGGCAGCCCCAGCATTTT.

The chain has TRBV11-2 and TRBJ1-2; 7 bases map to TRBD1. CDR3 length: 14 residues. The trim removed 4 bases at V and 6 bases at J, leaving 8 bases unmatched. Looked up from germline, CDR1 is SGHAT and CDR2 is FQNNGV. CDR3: CASSSRQGGDGYTF. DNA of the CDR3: TGTGCCAGCAGCTCACGCCAGGGGGGAGATGGCTACACCTTC.

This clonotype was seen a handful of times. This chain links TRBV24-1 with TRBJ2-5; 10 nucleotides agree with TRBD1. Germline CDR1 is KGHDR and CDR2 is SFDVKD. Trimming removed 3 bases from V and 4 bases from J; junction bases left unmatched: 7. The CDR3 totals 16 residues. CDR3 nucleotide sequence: TGTGCCACCAGTGATACGACAGGGGGCCTAACAGAGACCCAGTACTTC. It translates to CATSDTTGGLTETQYF.

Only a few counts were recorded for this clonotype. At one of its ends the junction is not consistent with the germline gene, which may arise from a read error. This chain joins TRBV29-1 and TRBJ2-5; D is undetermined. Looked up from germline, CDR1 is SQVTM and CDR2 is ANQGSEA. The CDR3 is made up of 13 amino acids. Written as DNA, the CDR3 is TGCAGCGTGGAAGCCGAGATAGTGGAGACCCAGTACTTC. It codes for CSVEAEIVETQYF.